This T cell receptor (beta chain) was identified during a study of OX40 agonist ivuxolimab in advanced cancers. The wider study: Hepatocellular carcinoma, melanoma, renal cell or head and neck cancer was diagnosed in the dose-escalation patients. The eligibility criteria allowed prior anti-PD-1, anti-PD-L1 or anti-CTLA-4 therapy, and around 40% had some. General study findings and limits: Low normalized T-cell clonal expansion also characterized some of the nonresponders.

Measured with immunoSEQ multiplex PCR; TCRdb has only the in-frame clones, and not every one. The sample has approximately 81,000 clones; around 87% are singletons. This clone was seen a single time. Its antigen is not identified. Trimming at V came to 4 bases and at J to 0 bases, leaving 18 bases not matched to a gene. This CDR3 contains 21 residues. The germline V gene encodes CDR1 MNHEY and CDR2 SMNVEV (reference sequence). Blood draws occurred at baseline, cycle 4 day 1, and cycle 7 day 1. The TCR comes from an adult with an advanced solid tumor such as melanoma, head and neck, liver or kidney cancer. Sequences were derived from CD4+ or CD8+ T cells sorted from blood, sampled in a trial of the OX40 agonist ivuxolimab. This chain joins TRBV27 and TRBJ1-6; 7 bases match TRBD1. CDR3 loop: CASSSITQGRRLSSYNSPLHF. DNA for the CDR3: TGTGCCAGCAGTTCCATCACACAGGGGCGTAGGCTTAGCTCCTATAATTCACCCCTCCACTTT.